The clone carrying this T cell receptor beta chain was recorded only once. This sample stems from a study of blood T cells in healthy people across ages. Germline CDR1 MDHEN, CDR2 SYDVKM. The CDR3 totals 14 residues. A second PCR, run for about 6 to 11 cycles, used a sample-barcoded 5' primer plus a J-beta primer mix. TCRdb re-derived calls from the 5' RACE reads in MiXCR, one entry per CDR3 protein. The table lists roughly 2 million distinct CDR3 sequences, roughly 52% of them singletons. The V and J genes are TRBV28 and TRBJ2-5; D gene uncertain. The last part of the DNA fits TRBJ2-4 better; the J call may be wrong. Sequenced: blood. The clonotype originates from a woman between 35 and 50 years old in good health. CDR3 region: CASSPLREVGIQYF. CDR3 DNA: TGTGCCAGCTCCCCCCTAAGGGAAGTAGGCATTCAGTACTTC.